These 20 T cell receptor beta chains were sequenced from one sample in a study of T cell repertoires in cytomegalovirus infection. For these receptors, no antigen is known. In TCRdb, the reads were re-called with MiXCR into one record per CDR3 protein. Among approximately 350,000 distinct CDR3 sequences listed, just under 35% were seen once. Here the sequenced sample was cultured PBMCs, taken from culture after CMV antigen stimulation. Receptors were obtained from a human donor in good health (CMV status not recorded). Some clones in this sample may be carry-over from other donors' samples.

CDR3 coding DNA: TGTGCTAGTGCCGAAAGGAATGAGCAGTTCTTC. Protein product: CASAERNEQFF. V usage is TRBV12-5 and J usage is TRBJ2-1; no definite D call. The CDR3 contains 11 residues. Looked up from germline, CDR1 is LGHNT and CDR2 is FRNRAP. Deletions cut 7 bases from V and 7 bases from J, with 8 bases between.

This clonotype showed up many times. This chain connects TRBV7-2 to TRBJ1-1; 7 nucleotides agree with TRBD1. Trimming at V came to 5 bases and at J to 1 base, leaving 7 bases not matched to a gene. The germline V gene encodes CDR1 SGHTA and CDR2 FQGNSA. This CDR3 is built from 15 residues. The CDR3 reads CASSLTTGQNTEAFF. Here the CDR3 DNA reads TGTGCCAGCAGCCTAACGACAGGGCAGAACACTGAAGCTTTCTTT.

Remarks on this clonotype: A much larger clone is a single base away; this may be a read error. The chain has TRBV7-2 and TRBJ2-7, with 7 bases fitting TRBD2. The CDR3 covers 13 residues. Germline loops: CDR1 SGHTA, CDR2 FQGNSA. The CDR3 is CASSLGGGYELYF. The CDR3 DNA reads TGTGCCAGCAGCTTAGGGGGGGGTTACGAGCTGTACTTC.

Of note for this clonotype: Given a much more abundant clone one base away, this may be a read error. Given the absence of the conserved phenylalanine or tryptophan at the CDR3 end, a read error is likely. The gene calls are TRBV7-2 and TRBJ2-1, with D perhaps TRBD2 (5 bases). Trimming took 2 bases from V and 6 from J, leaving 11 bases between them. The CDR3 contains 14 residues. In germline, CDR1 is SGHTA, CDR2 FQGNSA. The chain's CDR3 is CASSLLGEGNEQFL. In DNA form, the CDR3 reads TGTGCCAGCAGCTTACTGGGAGAAGGCAATGAGCAGTTCTTA.

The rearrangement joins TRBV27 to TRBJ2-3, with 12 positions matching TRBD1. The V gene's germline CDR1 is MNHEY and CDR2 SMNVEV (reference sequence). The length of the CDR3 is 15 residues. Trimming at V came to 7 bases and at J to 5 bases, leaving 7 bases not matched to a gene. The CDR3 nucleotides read TGTGCCAGCACCTCGGGACAGGGGGCTGGAGATACGCAGTATTTT. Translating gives CASTSGQGAGDTQYF.

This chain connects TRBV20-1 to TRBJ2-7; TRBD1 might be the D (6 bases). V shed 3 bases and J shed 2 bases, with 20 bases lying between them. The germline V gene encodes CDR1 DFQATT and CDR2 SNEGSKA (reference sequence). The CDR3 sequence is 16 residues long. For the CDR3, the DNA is TGCAGTGCTAGGCTTCCGGACAGAAGGGCCACCTACGAGCAGTACTTC. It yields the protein CSARLPDRRATYEQYF.

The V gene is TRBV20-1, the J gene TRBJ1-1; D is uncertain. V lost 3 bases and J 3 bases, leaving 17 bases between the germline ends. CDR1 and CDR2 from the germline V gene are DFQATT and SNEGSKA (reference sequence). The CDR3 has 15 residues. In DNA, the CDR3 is TGCAGTGCTAGCAGAGCTCACTCCGGGGACACTGAAGCTTTCTTT. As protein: CSASRAHSGDTEAFF.

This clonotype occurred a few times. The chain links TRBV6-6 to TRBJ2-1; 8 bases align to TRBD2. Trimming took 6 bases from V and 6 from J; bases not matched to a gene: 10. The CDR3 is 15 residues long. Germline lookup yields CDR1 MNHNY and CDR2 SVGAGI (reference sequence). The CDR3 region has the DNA TGTGCCAGCAGCCCACGACTAGCGAGTGGCAATGAGCAGTTCTTC. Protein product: CASSPRLASGNEQFF.

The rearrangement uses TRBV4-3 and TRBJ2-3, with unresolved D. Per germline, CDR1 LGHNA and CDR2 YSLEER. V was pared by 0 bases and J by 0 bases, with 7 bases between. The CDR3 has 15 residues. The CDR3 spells CASSQDYPSTDTQYF. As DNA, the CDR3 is TGCGCCAGCAGCCAAGACTACCCGAGCACAGATACGCAGTATTTT.

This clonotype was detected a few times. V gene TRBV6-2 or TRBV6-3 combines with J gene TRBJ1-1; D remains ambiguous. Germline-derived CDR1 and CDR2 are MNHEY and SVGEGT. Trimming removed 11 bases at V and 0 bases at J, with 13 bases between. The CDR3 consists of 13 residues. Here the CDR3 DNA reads TGTGCCGCCGGGCAGGTTTTGAACACTGAAGCTTTCTTT. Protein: CAAGQVLNTEAFF.

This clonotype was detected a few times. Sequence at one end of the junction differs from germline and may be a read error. The CDR3 sequence is CASTLGGGANVLTF. The CDR3 DNA reads TGTGCCAGCACCTTAGGGGGTGGGGCCAACGTCCTGACTTTC. The V call is TRBV7-2, the J call TRBJ2-6; maybe TRBD1 (6 bases). There are 14 residues in the CDR3. CDR1 and CDR2 (germline): SGHTA, FQGNSA.

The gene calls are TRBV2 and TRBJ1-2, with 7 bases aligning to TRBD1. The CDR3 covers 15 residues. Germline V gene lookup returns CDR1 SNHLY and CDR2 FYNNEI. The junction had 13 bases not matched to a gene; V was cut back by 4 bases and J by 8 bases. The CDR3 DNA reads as TGTGCCAGCAGTGGGACAGGAGGAGTGGTCGAGGGCTACACCTTC. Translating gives CASSGTGGVVEGYTF. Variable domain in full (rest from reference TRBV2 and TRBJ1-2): EPEVTQTPSHQVTQMGQEVILRCVPISNHLYFYWYRQILGQKVEFLVSFYNNEISEKSEIFDDQFSVERPDGSNFTLKIRSTKLEDSAMYFCASSGTGGVVEGYTFGSGTRLTVV.

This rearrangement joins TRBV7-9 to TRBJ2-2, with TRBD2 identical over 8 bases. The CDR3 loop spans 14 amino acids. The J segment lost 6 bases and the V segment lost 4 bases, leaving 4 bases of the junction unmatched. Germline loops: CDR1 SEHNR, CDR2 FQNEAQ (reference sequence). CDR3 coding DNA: TGTGCCAGCAGCTCCGGGGGGGGCGCCGGGGAGCTGTTTTTT. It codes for CASSSGGGAGELFF. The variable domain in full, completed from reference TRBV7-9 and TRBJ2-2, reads DTGVSQNPRHKITKRGQNVTFRCDPISEHNRLYWYRQTLGQGPEFLTYFQNEAQLEKSRLLSDRFSAERPKGSFSTLEIQRTEQGDSAMYLCASSSGGGAGELFFGEGSRLTVL.

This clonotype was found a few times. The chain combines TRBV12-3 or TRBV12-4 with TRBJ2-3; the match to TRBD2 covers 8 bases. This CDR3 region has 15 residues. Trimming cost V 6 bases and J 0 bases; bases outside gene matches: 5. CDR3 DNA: TGTGCCAGCAGCCGAGCGGGAGCGAGCACAGATACGCAGTATTTT. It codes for CASSRAGASTDTQYF.

The CDR3 DNA follows: TGCAGTGCTAGGCAACCGTATAGCAATCAGCCCCAGCATTTT. This sequence encodes CSARQPYSNQPQHF. This sequence joins TRBV20-1 and TRBJ1-5; no reliable D call. The CDR3 extends over 14 amino acids. The germline V and J ends were trimmed by 3 bases and 0 bases, with 9 bases remaining between them. Germline CDR1 and CDR2: DFQATT and SNEGSKA (reference sequence).

CDR3 in amino acids: CASSLSTVNSPLHF. In DNA form, the CDR3 reads TGTGCCAGCAGTTTATCTACAGTTAATTCACCCCTCCACTTT. The V call is TRBV28, the J call TRBJ1-6; no clear D gene. V was clipped by 1 base and J by 6 bases, with 7 bases between them. CDR3 length: 14 residues. Germline CDR1 MDHEN, CDR2 SYDVKM. The variable domain in full, with the rest retrieved from reference TRBV28 and TRBJ1-6, is DVKVTQSSRYLVKRTGEKVFLECVQDMDHENMFWYRQDPGLGLRLIYFSYDVKMKEKGDIPEGYSVSREKKERFSLILESASTNQTSMYLCASSLSTVNSPLHFGNGTRLTVT.

The CDR3 nucleotides read TGTGCCAGCAGCTATCACCTGGGGAATGAGCAGTTCTTC. This gives the protein CASSYHLGNEQFF. V usage is TRBV7-6 and J usage is TRBJ2-1; no firm D call. Germline-derived CDR1 and CDR2 are SGHVS and FNYEAQ. The CDR3 is 13 residues long. The ends were cut back, 4 bases at V and 7 bases at J, with 11 bases in the middle.

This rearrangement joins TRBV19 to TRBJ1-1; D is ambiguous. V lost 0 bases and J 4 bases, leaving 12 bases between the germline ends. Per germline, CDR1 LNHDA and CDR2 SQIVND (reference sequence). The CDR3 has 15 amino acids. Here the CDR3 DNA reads TGTGCCAGTAGTATAGAGGGGATTCGGGGCACTGAAGCTTTCTTT. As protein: CASSIEGIRGTEAFF. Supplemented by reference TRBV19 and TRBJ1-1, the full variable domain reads DGGITQSPKYLFRKEGQNVTLSCEQNLNHDAMYWYRQDPGQGLRLIYYSQIVNDFQKGDIAEGYSVSREKKESFPLTVTSAQKNPTAFYLCASSIEGIRGTEAFFGQGTRLTVV.

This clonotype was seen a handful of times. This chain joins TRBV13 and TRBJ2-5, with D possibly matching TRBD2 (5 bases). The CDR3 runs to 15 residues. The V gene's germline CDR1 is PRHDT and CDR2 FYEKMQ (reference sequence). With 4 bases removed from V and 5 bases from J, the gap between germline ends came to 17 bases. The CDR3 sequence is CASSYRTPLGETQYF. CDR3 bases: TGTGCCAGCAGCTATAGGACTCCCTTAGGGGAGACCCAGTACTTC.

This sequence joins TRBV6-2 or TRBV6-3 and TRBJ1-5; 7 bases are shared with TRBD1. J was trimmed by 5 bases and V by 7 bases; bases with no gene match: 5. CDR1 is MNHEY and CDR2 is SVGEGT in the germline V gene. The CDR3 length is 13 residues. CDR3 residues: CASKGAGDQPQHF. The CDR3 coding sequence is TGTGCCAGCAAGGGGGCCGGGGATCAGCCCCAGCATTTT.